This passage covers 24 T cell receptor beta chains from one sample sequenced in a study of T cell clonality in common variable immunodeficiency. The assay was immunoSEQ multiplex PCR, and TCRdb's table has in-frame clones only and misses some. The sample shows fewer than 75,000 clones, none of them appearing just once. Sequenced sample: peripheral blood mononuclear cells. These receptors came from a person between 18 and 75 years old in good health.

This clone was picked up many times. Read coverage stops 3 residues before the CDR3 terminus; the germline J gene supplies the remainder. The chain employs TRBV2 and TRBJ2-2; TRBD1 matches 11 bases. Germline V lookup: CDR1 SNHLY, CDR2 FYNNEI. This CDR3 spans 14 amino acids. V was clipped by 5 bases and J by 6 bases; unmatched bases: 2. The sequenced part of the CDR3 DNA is TGTGCCAGCAGTACGGGACAGGGGGCCGGGGAG. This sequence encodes CASSTGQGAGE. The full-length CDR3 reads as CASSTGQGAGELFF.

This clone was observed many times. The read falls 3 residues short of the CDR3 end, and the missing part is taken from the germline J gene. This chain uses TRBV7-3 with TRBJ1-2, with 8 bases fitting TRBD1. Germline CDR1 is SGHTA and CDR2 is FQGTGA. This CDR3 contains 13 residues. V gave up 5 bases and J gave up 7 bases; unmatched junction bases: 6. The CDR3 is CASSLGTGFGYTF. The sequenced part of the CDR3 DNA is TGTGCCAGCAGCCTCGGGACAGGCTTTGGC.

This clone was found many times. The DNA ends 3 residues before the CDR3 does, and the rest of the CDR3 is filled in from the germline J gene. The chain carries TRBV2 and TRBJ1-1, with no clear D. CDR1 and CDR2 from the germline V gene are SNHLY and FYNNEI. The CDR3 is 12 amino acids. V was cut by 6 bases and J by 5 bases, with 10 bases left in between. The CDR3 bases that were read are TGTGCCAGCAGGGCAGGTAGGACTGAA. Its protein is CASRAGRTE. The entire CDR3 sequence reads CASRAGRTEAFF. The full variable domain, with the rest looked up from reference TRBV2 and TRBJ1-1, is EPEVTQTPSHQVTQMGQEVILRCVPISNHLYFYWYRQILGQKVEFLVSFYNNEISEKSEIFDDQFSVERPDGSNFTLKIRSTKLEDSAMYFCASRAGRTEAFFGQGTRLTVV.

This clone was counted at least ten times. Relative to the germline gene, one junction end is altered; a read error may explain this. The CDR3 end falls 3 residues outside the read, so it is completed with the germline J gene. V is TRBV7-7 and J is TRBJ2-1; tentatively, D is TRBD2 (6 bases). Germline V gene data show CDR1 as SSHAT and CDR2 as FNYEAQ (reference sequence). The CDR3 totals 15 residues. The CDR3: CASSAGGVGGNEQFF. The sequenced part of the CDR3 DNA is TGTGCTAGCAGCGCCGGCGGGGTTGGGGGCAATGAG.

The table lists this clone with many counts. The chain's CDR3 is CASSFFDLGLFF. The CDR3 bases that were read are TGTGCCAGCAGCTTCTTTGACTTGGGA. The chain links TRBV7-3 to TRBJ1-4, with D uncertain. Read coverage stops 3 residues before the CDR3 terminus; the germline J gene supplies the remainder. CDR1 and CDR2 from the germline V gene are SGHTA and FQGTGA. There are 12 residues in the CDR3.

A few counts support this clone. The CDR3 sequence: CASSKDNNSPLHF. The sequenced CDR3 bases are TGTGCCAGCAGCAAAGACAATAATTCACCC. The J gene is TRBJ1-6, the V gene TRBV2; D ambiguous. The CDR3 end is not reached by the read, which stops 3 residues before it; the germline J gene fills it in. The V end was cut by 6 bases, the J end by 5 bases, with 8 bases between. CDR1 SNHLY and CDR2 FYNNEI come from the germline V gene. This CDR3 is 13 amino acids long.

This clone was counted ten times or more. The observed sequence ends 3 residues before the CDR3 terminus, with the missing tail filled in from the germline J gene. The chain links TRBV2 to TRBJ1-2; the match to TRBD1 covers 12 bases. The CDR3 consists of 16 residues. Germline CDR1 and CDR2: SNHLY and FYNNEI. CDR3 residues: CASSVGTGGAIRGYTF. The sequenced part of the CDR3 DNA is TGTGCCAGCAGTGTAGGGACAGGGGGCGCCATAAGAGGC.

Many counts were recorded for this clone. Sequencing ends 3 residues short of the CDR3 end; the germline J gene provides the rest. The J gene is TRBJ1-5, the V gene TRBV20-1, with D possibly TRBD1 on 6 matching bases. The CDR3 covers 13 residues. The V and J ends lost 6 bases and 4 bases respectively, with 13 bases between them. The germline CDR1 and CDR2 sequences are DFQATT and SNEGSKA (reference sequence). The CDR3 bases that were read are TGCAGTGCCCGACCGGGACATAATCAGCCC. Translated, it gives CSARPGHNQP. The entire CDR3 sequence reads CSARPGHNQPQHF.

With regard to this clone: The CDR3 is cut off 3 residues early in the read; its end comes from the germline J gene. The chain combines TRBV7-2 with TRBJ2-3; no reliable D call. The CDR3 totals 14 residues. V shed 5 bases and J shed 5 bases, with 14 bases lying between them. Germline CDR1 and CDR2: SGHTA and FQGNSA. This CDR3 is CASSIGPRGDTQYF. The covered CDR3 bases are TGTGCCAGCAGCATAGGGCCTAGAGGAGATACG.

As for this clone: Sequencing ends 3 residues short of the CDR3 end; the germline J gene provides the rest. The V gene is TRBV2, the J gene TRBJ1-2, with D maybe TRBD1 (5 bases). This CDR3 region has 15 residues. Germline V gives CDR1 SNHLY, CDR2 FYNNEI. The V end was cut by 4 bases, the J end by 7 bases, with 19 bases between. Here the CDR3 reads CASSGSDSQRSGYTF. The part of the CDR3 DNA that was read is TGTGCCAGCAGTGGCTCTGACAGCCAGAGGAGTGGC. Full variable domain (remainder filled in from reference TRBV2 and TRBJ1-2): EPEVTQTPSHQVTQMGQEVILRCVPISNHLYFYWYRQILGQKVEFLVSFYNNEISEKSEIFDDQFSVERPDGSNFTLKIRSTKLEDSAMYFCASSGSDSQRSGYTFGSGTRLTVV.

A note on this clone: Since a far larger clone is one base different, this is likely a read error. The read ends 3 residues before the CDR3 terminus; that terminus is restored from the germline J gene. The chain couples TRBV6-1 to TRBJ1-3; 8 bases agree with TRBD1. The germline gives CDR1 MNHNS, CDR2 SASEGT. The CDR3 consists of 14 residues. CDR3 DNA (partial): TGTGCCAGCAGTGAACAGGGGGCTGGAAACCCC. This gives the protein CASSEQGAGNP. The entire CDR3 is CASSEQGAGNPIYF.

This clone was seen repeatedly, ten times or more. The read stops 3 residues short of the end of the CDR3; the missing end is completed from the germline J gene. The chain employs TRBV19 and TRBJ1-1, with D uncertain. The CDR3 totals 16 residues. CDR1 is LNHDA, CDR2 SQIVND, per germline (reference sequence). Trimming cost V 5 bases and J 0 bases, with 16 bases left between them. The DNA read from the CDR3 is TGTGCCAGTAGTCCCGAGGATGGGCGAATGAACACTGAA. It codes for CASSPEDGRMNTE. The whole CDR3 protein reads CASSPEDGRMNTEAFF. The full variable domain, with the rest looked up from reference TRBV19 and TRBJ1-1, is DGGITQSPKYLFRKEGQNVTLSCEQNLNHDAMYWYRQDPGQGLRLIYYSQIVNDFQKGDIAEGYSVSREKKESFPLTVTSAQKNPTAFYLCASSPEDGRMNTEAFFGQGTRLTVV.

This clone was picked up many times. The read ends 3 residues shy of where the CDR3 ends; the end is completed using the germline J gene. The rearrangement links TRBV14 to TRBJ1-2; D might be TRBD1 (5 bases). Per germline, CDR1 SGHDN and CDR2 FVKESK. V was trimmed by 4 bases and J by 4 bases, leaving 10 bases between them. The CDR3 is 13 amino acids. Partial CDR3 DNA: TGTGCCAGCAGCCTAGGGGAGGGCTATGGC. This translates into CASSLGEGYG. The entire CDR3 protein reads CASSLGEGYGYTF.

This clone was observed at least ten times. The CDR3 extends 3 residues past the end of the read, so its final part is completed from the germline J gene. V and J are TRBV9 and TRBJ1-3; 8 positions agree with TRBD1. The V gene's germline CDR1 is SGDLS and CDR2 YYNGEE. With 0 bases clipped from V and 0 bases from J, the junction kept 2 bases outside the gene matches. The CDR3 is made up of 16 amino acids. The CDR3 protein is CASSVGDRRSGNTIYF. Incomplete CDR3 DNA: TGTGCCAGCAGCGTAGGGGACAGGCGCTCTGGAAACACC.

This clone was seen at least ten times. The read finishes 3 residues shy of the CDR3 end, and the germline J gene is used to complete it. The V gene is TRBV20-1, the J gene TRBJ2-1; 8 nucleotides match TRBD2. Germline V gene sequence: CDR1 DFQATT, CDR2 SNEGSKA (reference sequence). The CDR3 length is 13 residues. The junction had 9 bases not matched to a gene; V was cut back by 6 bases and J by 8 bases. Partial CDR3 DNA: TGCAGTGCCTGGAAAGGACTAGCCGATGAG. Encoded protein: CSAWKGLADE. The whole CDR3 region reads CSAWKGLADEQFF.

The CDR3 is CASSLVNTGELFF. CDR3 DNA (partial): TGTGCCAGCAGCTTAGTGAACACCGGGGAG. J is TRBJ2-2 and V is TRBV6-2 or TRBV6-3, with no clear D. The CDR3 end falls 3 residues outside the read, so it is completed with the germline J gene. Germline lookup yields CDR1 MNHEY and CDR2 SVGEGT. The CDR3 consists of 13 residues. The V end lost 6 bases, the J end lost 1 base, and 6 bases lay between the germline ends.

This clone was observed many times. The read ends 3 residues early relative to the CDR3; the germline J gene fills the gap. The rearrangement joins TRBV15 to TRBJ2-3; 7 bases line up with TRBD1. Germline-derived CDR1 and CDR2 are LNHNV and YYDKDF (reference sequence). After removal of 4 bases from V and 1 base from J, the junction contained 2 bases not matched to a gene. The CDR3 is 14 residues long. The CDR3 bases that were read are TGTGCCACCAGCACCCAGGGGGGCACAGATACG. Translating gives CATSTQGGTDT. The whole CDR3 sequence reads CATSTQGGTDTQYF.

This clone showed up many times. The CDR3 bases that were read are TGTGCCAGCAGTGGATCCCGGGGTTCTTACGAG. This sequence encodes CASSGSRGSYE. The entire CDR3 reads CASSGSRGSYEQYF. The genes are TRBV6-1 and TRBJ2-7; TRBD2 is a possible D gene (5 bases). The CDR3 extends 3 residues past the end of the read, so its final part is completed from the germline J gene. The germline V gene has CDR1 MNHNS and CDR2 SASEGT. This CDR3 comprises 14 residues. Trimming cost V 4 bases and J 4 bases, with 14 bases left between them.

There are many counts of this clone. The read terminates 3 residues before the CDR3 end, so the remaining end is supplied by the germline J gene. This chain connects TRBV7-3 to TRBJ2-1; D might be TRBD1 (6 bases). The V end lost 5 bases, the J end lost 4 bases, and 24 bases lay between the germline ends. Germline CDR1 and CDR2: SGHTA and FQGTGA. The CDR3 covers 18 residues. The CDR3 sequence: CASSLQPDRFRAYNEQFF. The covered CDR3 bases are TGTGCCAGCAGCCTTCAGCCAGACAGGTTCAGGGCTTACAATGAG.

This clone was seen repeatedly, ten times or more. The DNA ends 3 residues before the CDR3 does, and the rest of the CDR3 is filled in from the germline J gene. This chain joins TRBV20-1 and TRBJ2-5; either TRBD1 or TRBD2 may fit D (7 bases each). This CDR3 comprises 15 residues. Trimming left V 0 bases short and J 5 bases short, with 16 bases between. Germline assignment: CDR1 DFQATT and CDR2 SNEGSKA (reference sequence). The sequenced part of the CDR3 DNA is TGCAGTGCTAGAGATCAGGGGGGAGGGGTTGAGACC. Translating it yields CSARDQGGGVET. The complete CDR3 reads CSARDQGGGVETQYF.

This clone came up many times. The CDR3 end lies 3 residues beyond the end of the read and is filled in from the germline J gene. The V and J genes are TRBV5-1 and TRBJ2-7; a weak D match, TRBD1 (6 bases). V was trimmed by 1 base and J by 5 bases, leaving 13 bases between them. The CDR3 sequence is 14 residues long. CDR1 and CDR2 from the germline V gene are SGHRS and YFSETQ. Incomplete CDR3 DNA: TGCGCCAGCAGCTTGACAGGGATGGTTCACGAG. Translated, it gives CASSLTGMVHE. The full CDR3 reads CASSLTGMVHEQYF.

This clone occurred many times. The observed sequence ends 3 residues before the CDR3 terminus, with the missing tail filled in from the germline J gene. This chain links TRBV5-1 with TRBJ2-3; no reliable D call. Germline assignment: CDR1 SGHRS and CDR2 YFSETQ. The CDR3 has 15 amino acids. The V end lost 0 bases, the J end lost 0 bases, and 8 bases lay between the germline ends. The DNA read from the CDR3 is TGCGCCAGCAGCTTGGACGGGTCTAGCACAGATACG. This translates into CASSLDGSSTDT. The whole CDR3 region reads CASSLDGSSTDTQYF.

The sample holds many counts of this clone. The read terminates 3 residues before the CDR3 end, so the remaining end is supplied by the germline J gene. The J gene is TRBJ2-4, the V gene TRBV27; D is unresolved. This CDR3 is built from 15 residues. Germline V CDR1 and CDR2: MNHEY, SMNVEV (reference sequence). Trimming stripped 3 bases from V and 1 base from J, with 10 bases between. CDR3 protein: CASSFNSRAKNIQYF. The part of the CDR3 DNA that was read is TGTGCCAGCAGTTTTAACTCACGGGCCAAAAACATT.

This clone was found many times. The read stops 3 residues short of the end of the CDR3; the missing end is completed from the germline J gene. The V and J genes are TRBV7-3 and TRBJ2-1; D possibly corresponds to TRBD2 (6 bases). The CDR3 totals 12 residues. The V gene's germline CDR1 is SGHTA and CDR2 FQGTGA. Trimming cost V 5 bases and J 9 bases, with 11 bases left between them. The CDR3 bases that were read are TGTGCCAGCAGCCTCCCCGGGGGTGAG. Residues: CASSLPGGE. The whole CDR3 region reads CASSLPGGEQFF.